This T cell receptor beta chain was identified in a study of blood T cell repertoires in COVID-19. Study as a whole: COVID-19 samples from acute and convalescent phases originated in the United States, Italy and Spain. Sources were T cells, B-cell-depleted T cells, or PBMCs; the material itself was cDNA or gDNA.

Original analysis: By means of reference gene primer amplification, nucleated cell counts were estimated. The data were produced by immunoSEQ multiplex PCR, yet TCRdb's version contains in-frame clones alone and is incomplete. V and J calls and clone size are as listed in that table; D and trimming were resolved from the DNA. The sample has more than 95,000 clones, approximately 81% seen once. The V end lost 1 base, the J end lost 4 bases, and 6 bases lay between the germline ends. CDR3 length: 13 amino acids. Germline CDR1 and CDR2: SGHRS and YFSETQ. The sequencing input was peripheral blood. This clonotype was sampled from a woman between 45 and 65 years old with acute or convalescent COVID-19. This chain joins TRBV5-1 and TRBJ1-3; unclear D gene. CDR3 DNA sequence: TGCGCCAGCAGCTTGCGGGAGGGAAACACCATATATTTT. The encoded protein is CASSLREGNTIYF. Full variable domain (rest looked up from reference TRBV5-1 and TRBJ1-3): KAGVTQTPRYLIKTRGQQVTLSCSPISGHRSVSWYQQTPGQGLQFLFEYFSETQRNKGNFPGRFSGRQFSNSRSEMNVSTLELGDSALYLCASSLREGNTIYFGEGSWLTVV.